One T cell receptor (beta chain) is described in this entry. Its antigen is not known. This specimen belongs to a study of T cell responses to AZD1222 COVID-19 vaccine. Whole-study findings and limits: Baseline serostatus was positive in only six AZD1222 recipients. Two doses of AZD1222 preceded a rise in Spike-specific TCR breadth and depth. The study reported that nearly half of spike-specific TCRs target unmutated variant regions.

Measured with immunoSEQ multiplex PCR; TCRdb has only the in-frame clones, and not every one. The profile shows about 120,000 clones, approximately 87% of them singletons. V dropped 6 bases and J dropped 7 bases, with 16 bases sitting between them. The CDR3 loop spans 15 amino acids. Germline V CDR1 and CDR2: SNHLY, FYNNEI. This receptor was obtained from an adult in good health. The chain has TRBV2 and TRBJ1-6, with D possibly TRBD1 on 5 matching bases. The material was peripheral blood, obtained on day 0 of AZD1222 vaccination. The CDR3 DNA sequence: TGTGCCAGCAGCCCGACCGGGGGGTCGAATTCACCCCTCCACTTT. Residues: CASSPTGGSNSPLHF.